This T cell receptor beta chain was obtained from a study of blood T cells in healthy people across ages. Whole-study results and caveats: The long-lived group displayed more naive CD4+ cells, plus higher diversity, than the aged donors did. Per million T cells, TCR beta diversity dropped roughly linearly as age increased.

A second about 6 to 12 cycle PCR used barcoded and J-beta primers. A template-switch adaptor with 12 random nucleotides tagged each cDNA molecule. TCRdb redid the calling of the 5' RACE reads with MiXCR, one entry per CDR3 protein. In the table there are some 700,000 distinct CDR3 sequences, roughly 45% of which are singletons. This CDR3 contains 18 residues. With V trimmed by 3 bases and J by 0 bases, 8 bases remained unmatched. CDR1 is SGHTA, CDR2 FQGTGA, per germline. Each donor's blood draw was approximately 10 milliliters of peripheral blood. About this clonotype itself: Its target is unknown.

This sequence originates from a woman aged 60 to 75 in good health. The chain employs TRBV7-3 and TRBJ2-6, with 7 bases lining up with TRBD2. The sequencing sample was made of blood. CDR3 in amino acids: CASSLGGIIYSGANVLTF. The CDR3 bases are TGTGCCAGCAGCTTGGGGGGGATAATCTACTCTGGGGCCAACGTCCTGACTTTC.